One sample yielded the 6 T cell receptor beta chains listed below, sequenced in a study of T-cell reconstitution after alpha-beta-depleted transplantation in children. For TCRbeta, the library was prepared with unique molecular identifiers. TCRdb redid the calling of the PCR reads with MiXCR, one entry per CDR3 protein. Of hundreds of thousands of distinct CDR3 sequences detected, roughly 7.8% appear once; the ten largest clones hold approximately 8.2%. These TCRs' antigens remain unknown. Findings and limits, study-wide: Diversity and T-cell counts at one year after transplant derived mostly from new T cells.

The sample was peripheral blood, taken 360 days after TCRalphabeta/CD19-depleted stem cell transplant. All receptors derive from a female patient aged 2-9 years who had a stem cell transplant for Fanconi anemia, so the T cells may come from the graft donor.

V usage is TRBV9 and J usage is TRBJ1-3; D is ambiguous. Germline V CDR1 and CDR2: SGDLS, YYNGEE. CDR3 length equals 13 residues. V was clipped by 0 bases and J by 6 bases, with 7 bases between them. CDR3 amino acids: CASSVEVENTIYF. The CDR3 DNA sequence: TGTGCCAGCAGCGTAGAAGTGGAAAACACCATATATTTT.

This clonotype was counted at least ten times. This chain joins TRBV28 and TRBJ2-4, with a possible D match to TRBD2 (5 bases). Trimming stripped 4 bases from V and 3 bases from J, with 10 bases between. Germline V CDR1 and CDR2: MDHEN, SYDVKM. This CDR3 has 14 amino acids. The CDR3 reads CASSSGLLKNIQYF. CDR3 sequence (DNA): TGTGCCAGCAGTTCCGGACTTCTCAAAAACATTCAGTACTTC.

This clonotype was counted ten times or more. The CDR3 loop is CSARGRSNEQFF. The CDR3 DNA reads as TGCAGTGCTAGGGGGAGAAGCAATGAGCAGTTCTTC. The chain carries TRBV20-1 and TRBJ2-1; D is perhaps TRBD2 (5 bases). Germline CDR1 is DFQATT and CDR2 is SNEGSKA (reference sequence). This CDR3 has 12 residues. Trimming removed 3 bases from V and 6 bases from J, with 9 bases in between.

This clonotype was seen a handful of times. The gene calls are TRBV27 and TRBJ2-1; D remains unclear. Trimming took off 2 bases at V and 2 bases at J, with 13 bases between the two ends. CDR1 is MNHEY and CDR2 is SMNVEV in the germline V gene (reference sequence). CDR3 length equals 16 residues. The CDR3 sequence is CASSLAQTAPYNEQFF. The CDR3 bases are TGTGCCAGCAGTTTAGCCCAAACTGCGCCCTACAATGAGCAGTTCTTC.

This clonotype was seen a handful of times. This chain joins TRBV7-9 and TRBJ2-3; D is uncertain. The CDR3 consists of 19 residues. The V end was cut by 5 bases, the J end by 0 bases, with 24 bases between. Looked up from germline, CDR1 is SEHNR and CDR2 is FQNEAQ (reference sequence). The CDR3 bases are TGTGCCAGCAGCCCCCTTCTTCCGGGCCACGAAAGAAGCACAGATACGCAGTATTTT. Protein product: CASSPLLPGHERSTDTQYF. Full variable domain (missing parts from reference TRBV7-9 and TRBJ2-3): DTGVSQNPRHKITKRGQNVTFRCDPISEHNRLYWYRQTLGQGPEFLTYFQNEAQLEKSRLLSDRFSAERPKGSFSTLEIQRTEQGDSAMYLCASSPLLPGHERSTDTQYFGPGTRLTVL.

In its sample, this clonotype was seen many times. At one end, the junction sequence differs from germline, possibly due to a read error. The V and J genes are TRBV5-1 and TRBJ1-1; D is possibly TRBD1 (6 bases). The CDR3 extends over 14 amino acids. Germline CDR1 reads SGHRS; CDR2 reads YFSETQ. The CDR3: CASSLAGGNTEAFF. The CDR3 nucleotides are TGTGCCAGCAGTTTAGCGGGGGGCAACACTGAAGCTTTCTTT.